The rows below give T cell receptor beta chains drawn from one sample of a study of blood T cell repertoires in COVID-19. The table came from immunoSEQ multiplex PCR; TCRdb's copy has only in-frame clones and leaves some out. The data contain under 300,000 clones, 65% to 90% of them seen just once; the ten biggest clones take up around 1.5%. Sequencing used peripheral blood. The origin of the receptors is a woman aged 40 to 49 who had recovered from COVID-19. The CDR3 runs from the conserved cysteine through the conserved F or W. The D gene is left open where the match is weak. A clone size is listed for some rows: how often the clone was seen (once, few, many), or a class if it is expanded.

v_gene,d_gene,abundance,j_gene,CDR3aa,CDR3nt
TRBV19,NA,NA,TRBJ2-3,CASSIGGRDTQYF,TGTGCCAGTAGTATCGGGGGGCGAGATACGCAGTATTTT
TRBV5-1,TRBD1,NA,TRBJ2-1,CASSTGQGAHEQFF,TGCGCCAGCAGCACCGGACAGGGGGCGCATGAGCAGTTCTTC
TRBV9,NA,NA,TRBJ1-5,CASSATGNSNQPQHF,TGTGCCAGCAGCGCAACAGGGAATAGCAATCAGCCCCAGCATTTT
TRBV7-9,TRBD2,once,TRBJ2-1,CASSPRPTQGGDEQFF,TGTGCCAGCAGCCCCCGACCCACTCAGGGAGGGGATGAGCAGTTCTTC
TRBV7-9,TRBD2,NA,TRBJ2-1,CAVGRVWMIF,TGTGCCGTTGGGAGGGTCTGGATGATCTTC
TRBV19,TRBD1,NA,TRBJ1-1,CASSLTGQVNTEAFF,TGTGCCAGTAGTCTGACAGGGCAGGTGAACACTGAAGCTTTCTTT
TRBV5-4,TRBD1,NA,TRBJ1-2,CASSQDREGYTF,TGTGCCAGCAGCCAGGACAGGGAGGGCTACACCTTC
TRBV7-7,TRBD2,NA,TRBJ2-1,CASSPFSGGENEQFF,TGTGCTAGCAGCCCATTTAGCGGGGGGGAAAATGAGCAGTTCTTC
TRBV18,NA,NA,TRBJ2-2,CASSPIRTGELFF,TGTGCCAGCTCACCTATCAGGACCGGGGAGCTGTTTTTT
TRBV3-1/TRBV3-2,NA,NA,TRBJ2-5,CASSLTVLQELETQYF,TGTGCCAGCAGCCTCACGGTGCTTCAAGAGTTGGAGACCCAGTACTTC
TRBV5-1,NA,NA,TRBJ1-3,CASSLGEIGNTIYF,TGCGCCAGCAGCTTGGGGGAGATTGGAAACACCATATATTTT
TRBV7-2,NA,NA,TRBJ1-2,CASSLPLYGYTF,TGTGCCAGCAGCCTCCCGCTATATGGCTACACCTTC
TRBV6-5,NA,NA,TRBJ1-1,CASSYGTLNTEAFF,TGTGCCAGCAGTTACGGGACACTGAACACTGAAGCTTTCTTT
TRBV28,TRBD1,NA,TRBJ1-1,CASISGQGAYTEAFF,TGTGCCAGCATCAGCGGACAGGGGGCTTACACTGAAGCTTTCTTT
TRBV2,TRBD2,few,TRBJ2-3,CASSEKASGGAIGDTQYF,TGTGCCAGCAGTGAAAAAGCTAGCGGGGGGGCCATAGGAGATACGCAGTATTTT
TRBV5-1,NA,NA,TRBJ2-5,CASSLDQGETQYF,TGCGCCAGCAGCTTGGACCAGGGAGAGACCCAGTACTTC
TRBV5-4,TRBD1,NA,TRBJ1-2,CASSVGQGANYGYTF,TGTGCCAGCAGCGTGGGACAGGGGGCGAACTATGGCTACACCTTC
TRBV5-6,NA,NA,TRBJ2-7,CASSLAGDPPTKQYF,TGTGCCAGCAGCTTGGCGGGGGACCCCCCTACGAAGCAGTACTTC
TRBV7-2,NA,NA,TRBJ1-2,CASNPGGSYGYTF,TGTGCCAGCAACCCGGGGGGTTCCTATGGCTACACCTTC
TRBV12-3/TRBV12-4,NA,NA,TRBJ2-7,CASSVRSWWEQYF,TGTGCCAGCAGTGTCAGGTCTTGGTGGGAGCAGTACTTC
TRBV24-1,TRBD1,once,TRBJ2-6,CATSDTGTGEFGANVLTF,TGTGCCACCAGTGACACCGGGACAGGGGAGTTTGGGGCCAACGTCCTGACTTTC
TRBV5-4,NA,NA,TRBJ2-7,CASSLQGTYEQYF,TGTGCCAGCAGCTTACAGGGCACCTACGAGCAGTACTTC
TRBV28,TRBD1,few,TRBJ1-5,CASITPGQGQQHF,TGTGCCAGCATTACACCCGGACAGGGACAGCAGCATTTT
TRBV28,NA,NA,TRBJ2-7,CASAWTATYEQYF,TGTGCCAGCGCTTGGACAGCTACCTACGAGCAGTACTTC
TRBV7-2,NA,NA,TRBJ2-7,CASSIEVRGHEQYF,TGTGCCAGCAGCATAGAGGTTAGGGGCCACGAGCAGTACTTC
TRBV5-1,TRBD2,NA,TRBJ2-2,CASSPVERGTGELFF,TGCGCCAGCAGCCCGGTAGAGCGGGGCACGGGGGAGCTGTTTTTT
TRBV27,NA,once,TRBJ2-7,CASSRPGLGGYEQYF,TGTGCCAGCAGTCGCCCCGGTTTGGGGGGCTACGAGCAGTACTTC
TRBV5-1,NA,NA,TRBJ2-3,CASSSESGTGADTQYF,TGCGCCAGCAGTTCGGAAAGCGGGACAGGAGCAGATACGCAGTATTTT
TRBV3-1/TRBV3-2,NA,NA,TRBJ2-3,CASSQVTGETQYF,TGTGCCAGCAGCCAAGTCACGGGGGAAACGCAGTATTTT